This T cell receptor (beta chain) was found in a study of Ad26.COV2.S vaccination and SARS-CoV-2 variants (dated by TCRdb to the early 2020s). The study in broad terms: Vaccine-arm donors were drawn from COV1001, a multicentre, randomized, double-blind, placebo-controlled phase I-IIa trial of Ad26.COV2.S in healthy adults. The TCR-sequenced set comprised approximately 32 samples: some 20 Ad26.COV2.S vaccine recipients, 5 placebo recipients and 8 SARS-CoV-2 convalescent individuals. The specificity and breadth of SARS-CoV-2-reactive T cell receptors after Ad26.COV2.S vaccination were assessed by TCRbeta repertoire sequencing. Ad26.COV2.S was administered intramuscularly at 5 x 10^10 or 1 x 10^11 viral particles, either as a single shot or as two shots given 56 days apart. Investigators remained blinded to trial group allocation during experiments and outcome assessment. Trial participants were randomized into five groups of five, in which low-dose or high-dose Ad26.COV2.S was given once or twice, or placebo was given on both occasions. Broader findings and caveats from the paper: The authors noted that the TCR breadth and depth analyses may have underestimated total T cell responses. The study was not powered for comparison of responses between vaccine doses or regimens. Vaccine and placebo recipients had similar non-spike TCR breadth, a finding consistent with the vaccine containing only spike. Ad26.COV2.S recipients had higher spike-specific TCR breadth than placebo recipients (P = 0.0014). After vaccination, spike-specific CD8+ and CD4+ T cell responses were reported to show substantial breadth.

The immunoSEQ Assay was used to sequence TCRbeta CDR3 regions. After extraction, genomic DNA underwent amplification by bias-controlled multiplex PCR, followed by high-throughput sequencing. The source study handled its data this way. Collapsing and filtering of sequences were performed to quantify the absolute abundance of each unique TCRbeta CDR3 region. T cell fraction was estimated by normalization of TCRbeta template counts to usable DNA, with usable DNA being measured through amplification of reference genes present in all nucleated cells. Repertoire TCRs were annotated as SARS-CoV-2-specific by exact matching of V gene, CDR3 amino acid sequence and J gene to a known reactive TCR set. The reference SARS-CoV-2 TCR set came from MIRA and was filtered for enrichment in COVID-19-positive ImmuneCODE repertoires, removing public or cross-reactive TCRs. Drawing on the MIRA antigens, annotated TCRs were analysed further at the level of specific ORF or position within ORF. Breadth was defined as annotated unique rearrangements over total unique productive rearrangements; depth was the summed frequency of those rearrangements. Group comparisons of TCR breadth used two-sided Wilcoxon rank-sum tests. TCRdb limited this immuneACCESS table to in-frame rearrangements with V and J called. A share of clones is missing; checked studies link under half to unresolved V genes, and the rest is unexplained. That table furnishes V, J and clone size, whereas the DNA furnished D and trimming. For this sample there are about 280,000 clones; about 89% appear just once. The top ten clonotypes cover about 3.1% of the sample.

The germline V gene supplies CDR1 KGHSH and CDR2 LQKENI. V is cut by 3 bases and J by 3 bases, and the space between the germline ends is 11 bases. Including the terminal cysteine and phenylalanine, the CDR3 comprises 14 residues. The retained sequence is limited to the CDR3, 42 bases, with the frame set at the first base. A note on this clone: The specificity of this receptor is unknown. No per-base quality is available; no much larger clone lies one base away.

The treatment or condition label of this sample denotes: about 20 received Ad26.COV2.S at low or high dose, single or two shots; five or six received placebo; per-sample allocation not given. Repertoires of vaccine and placebo recipients were sequenced from samples taken on day 63 after the first injection. In Cohort 1b, around 25 adults aged 18-55 years were enrolled at a single site in Boston, USA, between 29 July and 7 August 2020. Ad26.COV2.S was a replication-incompetent adenovirus type 26 vector that expressed a prefusion-stabilized SARS-CoV-2 spike protein derived from the original Wuhan strain.

The sample in question was peripheral blood, obtained in a trial of Ad26.COV2.S vaccine versus placebo. Recombination linked TRBV18 to TRBJ1-1; the D gene is perhaps TRBD1, on 5 matching bases. This sequence was found in a person aged 18-65 years who received the Ad26.COV2.S COVID-19 vaccine or a placebo. At the DNA level, the sequence is TGTGCCAGCTCACCCCTCGGGGGGGACACTGAAGCTTTCTTT. Translated, it reads CASSPLGGDTEAFF.